One sample yielded the 18 T cell receptor beta chains listed below, sequenced in a study of cytomegalovirus exposure and HLA in healthy donors. The PCR ran on 60 Vbeta and 13 Jbeta primers. Sequencing used immunoSEQ multiplex PCR; TCRdb keeps in-frame clones, though not all of them. The profile shows about 130,000 clones, 77% of them singletons. Source material: PBMCs. The source is a woman between 35 and 50 years old in good health and CMV-seropositive.

This chain uses TRBV19 with TRBJ2-2, with 7 bases lining up with TRBD1. V lost 2 bases, J lost 4 bases, and 4 bases stayed unmatched. This CDR3 has 15 residues. In germline, CDR1 is LNHDA, CDR2 SQIVND (reference sequence). The CDR3 nucleotides are TGTGCCAGTAGTATACAGGGGGAGAGCACCGGGGAGCTGTTTTTT. This sequence encodes CASSIQGESTGELFF.

This sequence joins TRBV9 and TRBJ1-2; D is ambiguous. The CDR3 consists of 14 residues. Germline lookup yields CDR1 SGDLS and CDR2 YYNGEE. With 0 bases removed from V and 5 bases from J, the gap between germline ends came to 11 bases. DNA for the CDR3: TGTGCCAGCAGCGTAGGGGCCAGCCAATATGGCTACACCTTC. This codes for CASSVGASQYGYTF.

The chain couples TRBV1 to TRBJ2-7; the table's D call of TRBD2 was not tested on the DNA. TRBV1 is a pseudogene locus. CDR3 size: 16 residues. CDR3 bases: TGCACCAGCAGCCCACCCTCCCCTAACGGGAGAAACGAGCAGTACTTC. It is translated as CTSSPPSPNGRNEQYF.

The gene calls are TRBV28 and TRBJ1-5; TRBD1 agrees at 9 bases. Trimming cost V 0 bases and J 2 bases; bases outside gene matches: 5. This CDR3 comprises 17 residues. Looked up from germline, CDR1 is MDHEN and CDR2 is SYDVKM. CDR3 loop: CASSLWGGQGGNQPQHF. CDR3 coding DNA: TGTGCCAGCAGTTTATGGGGGGGACAGGGAGGCAATCAGCCCCAGCATTTT.

This clone was counted between two and nine times. The chain couples TRBV9 to TRBJ2-2; maybe TRBD2 (5 bases). The CDR3 is made up of 16 amino acids. Per germline, CDR1 SGDLS and CDR2 YYNGEE. V was trimmed by 2 bases and J by 0 bases, leaving 11 bases between them. CDR3 in DNA: TGTGCCAGCAGCGTCTTCATGGGAGCGAACACCGGGGAGCTGTTTTTT. This encodes CASSVFMGANTGELFF.

The rearrangement links TRBV5-4 to TRBJ2-7, with D maybe TRBD2 (5 bases). The CDR3 runs 12 residues. Germline V CDR1 and CDR2: SGHNT, YYREEE (reference sequence). With 3 bases removed from V and 6 bases from J, the gap between germline ends came to 10 bases. This chain's CDR3 is CASSWLAGEQYF. The CDR3, as DNA: TGTGCCAGCAGCTGGCTAGCTGGCGAGCAGTACTTC.

The V call is TRBV7-9, the J call TRBJ1-2; no clear D gene. This CDR3 has 16 residues. Deletions cut 8 bases from V and 0 bases from J, with 19 bases between. Germline lookup yields CDR1 SEHNR and CDR2 FQNEAQ (reference sequence). CDR3 in DNA: TGTGCCAGCTCGGGTGGCAATAACGGGGCTAACTATGGCTACACCTTC. Encoded protein: CASSGGNNGANYGYTF.

The chain couples TRBV2 to TRBJ1-5; D is unresolved. Between the trimmed V and J ends, which lost 6 bases and 1 base, there was a span of 10 bases. CDR3 length: 14 amino acids. Germline V lookup: CDR1 SNHLY, CDR2 FYNNEI. The CDR3 reads CASSLEKSNQPQHF. The CDR3 DNA is TGTGCCAGCAGCCTGGAGAAGAGCAATCAGCCCCAGCATTTT. Together with reference TRBV2 and TRBJ1-5, the CDR3 gives the full variable domain: EPEVTQTPSHQVTQMGQEVILRCVPISNHLYFYWYRQILGQKVEFLVSFYNNEISEKSEIFDDQFSVERPDGSNFTLKIRSTKLEDSAMYFCASSLEKSNQPQHFGDGTRLSIL.

J is TRBJ1-2 and V is TRBV19; 7 bases match TRBD1. Germline V CDR1 and CDR2: LNHDA, SQIVND (reference sequence). The CDR3 covers 14 residues. V lost 4 bases and J lost 0; bases outside the gene matches: 2. The CDR3 loop is CASSRTGANYGYTF. The DNA for the CDR3 is TGTGCCAGTAGTAGGACAGGAGCTAACTATGGCTACACCTTC.

This rearrangement joins TRBV10-1 to TRBJ2-2; D perhaps matches TRBD2 (5 bases). The CDR3 runs to 16 residues. The germline V gene encodes CDR1 WNHNN and CDR2 SYGVQD (reference sequence). The germline V and J ends were trimmed by 7 bases and 7 bases, with 22 bases remaining between them. Here the CDR3 DNA reads TGCGCCAGCAAAAACCCTTGGGAGAGAGGGAACGGGGAGCTGTTTTTT. Residues: CASKNPWERGNGELFF.

The CDR3 nucleotides are TGTGCCAGCAGCTTTGACAGCAATGAGCAGTTCTTC. It yields the protein CASSFDSNEQFF. This chain connects TRBV11-2 to TRBJ2-1, with D perhaps matching TRBD1 (5 bases). V gave up 3 bases and J gave up 6 bases, with 6 bases separating them. Germline V CDR1 and CDR2: SGHAT, FQNNGV. There are 12 residues in the CDR3.

The chain joins TRBV7-9 to TRBJ2-5, with a possible D match to TRBD2 (6 bases). The CDR3 length is 16 residues. CDR1 and CDR2 from the germline V gene are SEHNR and FQNEAQ (reference sequence). V dropped 2 bases and J dropped 5 bases, with 18 bases sitting between them. The CDR3 DNA sequence: TGTGCCAGCAGCTTACTCCGGGCGGGCCGGGGGGAGACCCAGTACTTC. Translating it yields CASSLLRAGRGETQYF.

The chain is built from TRBV2 and TRBJ1-2, with a tentative D call TRBD1 (5 bases). The ends were cut back, 4 bases at V and 6 bases at J, with 12 bases in the middle. CDR3 length equals 13 residues. Germline lookup yields CDR1 SNHLY and CDR2 FYNNEI. The CDR3 reads CASSGRGEDGYTF. The CDR3 DNA follows: TGTGCCAGCAGTGGACGGGGGGAGGATGGCTACACCTTC.

This clone was counted a single time. The rearrangement uses TRBV19 and TRBJ2-1; TRBD1 might be the D (6 bases). The CDR3 covers 14 residues. Germline V gene lookup returns CDR1 LNHDA and CDR2 SQIVND (reference sequence). V was cut by 6 bases and J by 8 bases, with 17 bases left in between. Written as DNA, the CDR3 is TGTGCCAGTAGGAAGGCTCAGGGGAGAGATGAGCAGTTCTTC. This gives the protein CASRKAQGRDEQFF.

The chain couples TRBV27 to TRBJ1-6, with D possibly being TRBD1 (5 bases). V lost 4 bases, J lost 9 bases, and 7 bases lay in between. Germline assignment: CDR1 MNHEY and CDR2 SMNVEV (reference sequence). This CDR3 spans 12 amino acids. The CDR3 region has the DNA TGTGCCAGCAGTTGGGGGGGTTCACCCCTCCACTTT. Translated, it gives CASSWGGSPLHF.

The genes are TRBV5-6 and TRBJ2-7; 7 bases are shared with TRBD1. CDR3 length: 13 residues. The ends lost 2 bases at V and 6 bases at J; junction bases unmatched: 5. Germline V gene lookup returns CDR1 SGHDT and CDR2 YYEEEE. CDR3 in amino acids: CASSFDRVAEQYF. For the CDR3, the DNA is TGTGCCAGCAGCTTCGACAGGGTGGCCGAGCAGTACTTC. The full variable domain, its missing parts supplied by reference TRBV5-6 and TRBJ2-7, is DAGVTQSPTHLIKTRGQQVTLRCSPKSGHDTVSWYQQALGQGPQFIFQYYEEEERQRGNFPDRFSGHQFPNYSSELNVNALLLGDSALYLCASSFDRVAEQYFGPGTRLTVT.

J is TRBJ1-1 and V is TRBV5-1, with D perhaps TRBD1 (6 bases). The CDR3 has 14 residues. V lost 2 bases to trimming and J lost 3 bases, with 11 bases between them. Germline V gene data show CDR1 as SGHRS and CDR2 as YFSETQ. CDR3 sequence: CASSLGGADTEAFF. The CDR3 DNA reads as TGCGCCAGCAGCTTAGGGGGAGCGGACACTGAAGCTTTCTTT.

The J gene is TRBJ2-3, the V gene TRBV27; D remains ambiguous. The CDR3 sequence is 13 residues long. V shed 0 bases and J shed 6 bases, with 7 bases lying between them. Germline V gene sequence: CDR1 MNHEY, CDR2 SMNVEV (reference sequence). CDR3 DNA sequence: TGTGCCAGCAGTTTATCTCGGGTCGATACGCAGTATTTT. Its protein product is CASSLSRVDTQYF.